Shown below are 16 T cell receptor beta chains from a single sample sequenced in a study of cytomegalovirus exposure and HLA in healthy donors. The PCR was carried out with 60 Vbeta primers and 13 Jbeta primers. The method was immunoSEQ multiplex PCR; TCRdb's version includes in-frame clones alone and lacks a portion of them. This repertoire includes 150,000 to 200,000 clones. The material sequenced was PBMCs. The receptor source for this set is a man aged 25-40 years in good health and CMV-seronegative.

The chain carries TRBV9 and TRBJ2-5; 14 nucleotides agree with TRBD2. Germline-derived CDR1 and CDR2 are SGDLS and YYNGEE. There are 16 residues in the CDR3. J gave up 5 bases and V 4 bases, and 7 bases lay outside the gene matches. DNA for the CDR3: TGTGCCAGCAGCCCCCGGACTAGCGGGAGGAGGGAGACCCAGTACTTC. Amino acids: CASSPRTSGRRETQYF.

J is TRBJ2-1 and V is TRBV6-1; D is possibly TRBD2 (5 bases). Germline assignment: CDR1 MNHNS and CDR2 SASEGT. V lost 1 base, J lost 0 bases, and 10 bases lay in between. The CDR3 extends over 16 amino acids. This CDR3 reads CASSEELGSSYNEQFF. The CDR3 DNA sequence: TGTGCCAGCAGTGAAGAGTTAGGGAGCTCCTACAATGAGCAGTTCTTC.

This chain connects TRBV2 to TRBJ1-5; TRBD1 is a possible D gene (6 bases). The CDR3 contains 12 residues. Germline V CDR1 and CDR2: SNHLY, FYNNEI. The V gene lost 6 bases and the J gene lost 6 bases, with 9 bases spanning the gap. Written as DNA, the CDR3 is TGTGCCAGCAGGCTGGACAGTCAGCCCCAGCATTTT. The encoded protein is CASRLDSQPQHF.

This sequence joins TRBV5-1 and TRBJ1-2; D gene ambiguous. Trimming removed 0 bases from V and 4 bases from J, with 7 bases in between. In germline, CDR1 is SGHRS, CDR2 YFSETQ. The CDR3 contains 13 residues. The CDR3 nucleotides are TGCGCCAGCAGCTTGGACACATCCTATGGCTACACCTTC. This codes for CASSLDTSYGYTF. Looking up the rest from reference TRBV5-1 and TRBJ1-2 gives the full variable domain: KAGVTQTPRYLIKTRGQQVTLSCSPISGHRSVSWYQQTPGQGLQFLFEYFSETQRNKGNFPGRFSGRQFSNSRSEMNVSTLELGDSALYLCASSLDTSYGYTFGSGTRLTVV.

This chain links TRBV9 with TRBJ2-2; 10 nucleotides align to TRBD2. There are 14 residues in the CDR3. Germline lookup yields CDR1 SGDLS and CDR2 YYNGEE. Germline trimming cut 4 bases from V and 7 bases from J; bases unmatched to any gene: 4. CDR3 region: CASSSRTSGGELFF. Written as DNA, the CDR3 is TGTGCCAGCAGCTCGCGGACTAGCGGCGGGGAGCTGTTTTTT.

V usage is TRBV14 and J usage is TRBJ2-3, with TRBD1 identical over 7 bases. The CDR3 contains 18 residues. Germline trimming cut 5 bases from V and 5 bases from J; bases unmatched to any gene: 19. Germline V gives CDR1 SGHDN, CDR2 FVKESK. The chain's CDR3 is CASSSRLLVRGREDTQYF. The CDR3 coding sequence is TGTGCCAGCAGCTCAAGATTACTCGTTAGGGGGCGCGAAGATACGCAGTATTTT.

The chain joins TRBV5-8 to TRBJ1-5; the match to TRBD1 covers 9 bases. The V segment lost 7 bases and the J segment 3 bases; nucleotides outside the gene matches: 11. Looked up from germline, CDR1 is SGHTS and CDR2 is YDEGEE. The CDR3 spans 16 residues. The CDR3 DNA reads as TGTGCCAGCTCTACGGACAGGGGCGCCCCCAATCAGCCCCAGCATTTT. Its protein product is CASSTDRGAPNQPQHF.

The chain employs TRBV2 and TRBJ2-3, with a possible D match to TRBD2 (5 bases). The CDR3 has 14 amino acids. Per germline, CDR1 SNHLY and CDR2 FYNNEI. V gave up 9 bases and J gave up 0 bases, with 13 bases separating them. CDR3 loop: CASASTASTDTQYF. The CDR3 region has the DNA TGTGCCAGTGCTAGCACCGCTAGCACAGATACGCAGTATTTT.

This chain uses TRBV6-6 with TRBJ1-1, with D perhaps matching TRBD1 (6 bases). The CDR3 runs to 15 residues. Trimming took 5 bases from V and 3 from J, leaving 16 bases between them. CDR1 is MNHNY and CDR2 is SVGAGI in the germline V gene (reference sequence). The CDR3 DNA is TGTGCCAGCAGTCCGTTCGGGGGGCGGGACACTGAAGCTTTCTTT. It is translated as CASSPFGGRDTEAFF.

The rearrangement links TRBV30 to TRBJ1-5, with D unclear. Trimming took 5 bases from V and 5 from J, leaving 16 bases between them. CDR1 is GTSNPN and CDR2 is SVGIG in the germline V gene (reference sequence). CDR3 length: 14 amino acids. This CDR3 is CAWWSGSPDQPQHF. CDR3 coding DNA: TGTGCCTGGTGGTCCGGGTCCCCAGATCAGCCCCAGCATTTT.

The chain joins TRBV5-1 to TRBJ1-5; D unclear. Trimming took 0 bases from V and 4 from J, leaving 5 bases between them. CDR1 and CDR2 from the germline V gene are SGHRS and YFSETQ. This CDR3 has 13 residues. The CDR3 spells CASSLAPNQPQHF. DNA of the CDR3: TGCGCCAGCAGCTTGGCCCCAAATCAGCCCCAGCATTTT.

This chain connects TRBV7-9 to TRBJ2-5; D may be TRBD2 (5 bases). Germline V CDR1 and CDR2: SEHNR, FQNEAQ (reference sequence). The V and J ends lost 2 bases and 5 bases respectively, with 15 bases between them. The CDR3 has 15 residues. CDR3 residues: CASSLSGSGWETQYF. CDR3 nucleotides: TGTGCCAGCAGCTTATCGGGGTCGGGGTGGGAGACCCAGTACTTC.

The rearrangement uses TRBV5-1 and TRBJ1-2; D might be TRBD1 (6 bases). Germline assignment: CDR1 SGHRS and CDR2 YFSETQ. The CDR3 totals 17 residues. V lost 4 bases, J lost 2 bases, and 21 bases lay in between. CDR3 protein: CASSNGQPTIPNYGYTF. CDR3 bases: TGCGCCAGCAGCAACGGACAGCCAACTATCCCCAACTATGGCTACACCTTC. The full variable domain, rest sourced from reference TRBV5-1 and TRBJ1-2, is KAGVTQTPRYLIKTRGQQVTLSCSPISGHRSVSWYQQTPGQGLQFLFEYFSETQRNKGNFPGRFSGRQFSNSRSEMNVSTLELGDSALYLCASSNGQPTIPNYGYTFGSGTRLTVV.

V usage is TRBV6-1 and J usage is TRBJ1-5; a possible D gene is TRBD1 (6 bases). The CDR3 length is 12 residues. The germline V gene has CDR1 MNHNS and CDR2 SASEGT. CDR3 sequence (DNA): TGTGTCGCCAGGGGCTTCAATCAGCCCCAGCATTTT. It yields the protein CVARGFNQPQHF.

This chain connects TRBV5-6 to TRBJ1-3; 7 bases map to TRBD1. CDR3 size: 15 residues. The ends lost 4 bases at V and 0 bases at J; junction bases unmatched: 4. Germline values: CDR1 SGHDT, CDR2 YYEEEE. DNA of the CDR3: TGTGCCAGCAGCCGCGGGACAGCCTCTGGAAACACCATATATTTT. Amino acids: CASSRGTASGNTIYF.

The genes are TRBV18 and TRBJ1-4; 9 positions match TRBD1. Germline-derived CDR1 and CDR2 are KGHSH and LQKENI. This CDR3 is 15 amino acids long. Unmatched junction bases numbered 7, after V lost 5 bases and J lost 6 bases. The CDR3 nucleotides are TGTGCCAGCTCAATCGAGGGACAGGGTGATGAAAAACTGTTTTTT. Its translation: CASSIEGQGDEKLFF.